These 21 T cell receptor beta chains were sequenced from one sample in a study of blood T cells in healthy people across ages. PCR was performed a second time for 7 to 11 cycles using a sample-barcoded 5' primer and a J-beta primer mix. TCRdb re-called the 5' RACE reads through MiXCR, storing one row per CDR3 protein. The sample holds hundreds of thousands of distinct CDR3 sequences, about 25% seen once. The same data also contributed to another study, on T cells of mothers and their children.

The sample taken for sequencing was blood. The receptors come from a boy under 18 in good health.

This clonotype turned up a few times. DNA for the CDR3: TGTGCCAGCGGGAGCGGGAGCAATTACGAGCAGTACTTC. As protein: CASGSGSNYEQYF. This chain joins TRBV12-3 or TRBV12-4 and TRBJ2-7; 8 nucleotides agree with TRBD2. CDR3 length: 13 residues. J gave up 4 bases and V 8 bases, and 7 bases lay outside the gene matches.

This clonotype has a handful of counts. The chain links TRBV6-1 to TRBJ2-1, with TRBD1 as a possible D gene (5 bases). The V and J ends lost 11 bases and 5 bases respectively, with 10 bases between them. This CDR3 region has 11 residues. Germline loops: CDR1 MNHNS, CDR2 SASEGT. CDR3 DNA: TGTGCCGGCAAGGGGAACAATGAGCAGTTCTTC. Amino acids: CAGKGNNEQFF.

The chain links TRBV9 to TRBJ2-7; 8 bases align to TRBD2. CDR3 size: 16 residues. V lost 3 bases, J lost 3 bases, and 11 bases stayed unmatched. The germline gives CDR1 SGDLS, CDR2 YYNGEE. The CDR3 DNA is TGTGCCAGCAGCGCGCGGTCTAGCGGGTCTTACTACGAGCAGTACTTC. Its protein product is CASSARSSGSYYEQYF.

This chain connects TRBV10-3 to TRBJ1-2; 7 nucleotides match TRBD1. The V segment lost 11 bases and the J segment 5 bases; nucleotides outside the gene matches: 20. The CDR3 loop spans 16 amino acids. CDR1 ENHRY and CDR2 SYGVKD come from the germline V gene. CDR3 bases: TGTGCCCCGAAGGATGGGATGGCAGGGGGAATGTATGGCTACACCTTC. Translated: CAPKDGMAGGMYGYTF.

CDR3 nucleotides: TGTGCCAGCAGTTACTCGTATCTGGACATCGGCAGTGGGGAAAAACTGTTTTTT. This gives the protein CASSYSYLDIGSGEKLFF. The chain carries TRBV6-2 or TRBV6-3 and TRBJ1-4; perhaps TRBD1 as D (5 bases). Trimming stripped 0 bases from V and 8 bases from J, with 22 bases between. Germline CDR1 and CDR2: MNHEY and SVGEGT. CDR3 length equals 18 residues.

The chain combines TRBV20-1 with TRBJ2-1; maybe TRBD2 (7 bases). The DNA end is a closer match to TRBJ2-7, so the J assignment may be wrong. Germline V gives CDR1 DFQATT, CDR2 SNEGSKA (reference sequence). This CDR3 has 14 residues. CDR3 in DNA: TGCAGTGCTGGGGGGGGGACAAAGCCCTACGAGCAGTACTTC. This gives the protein CSAGGGTKPYEQYF.

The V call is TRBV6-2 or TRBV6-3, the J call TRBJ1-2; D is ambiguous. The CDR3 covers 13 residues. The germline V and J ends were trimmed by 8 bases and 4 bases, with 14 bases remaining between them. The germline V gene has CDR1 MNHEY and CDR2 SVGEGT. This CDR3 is CASVDLAAYGYTF. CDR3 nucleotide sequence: TGTGCCAGCGTCGATTTGGCGGCCTATGGCTACACCTTC.

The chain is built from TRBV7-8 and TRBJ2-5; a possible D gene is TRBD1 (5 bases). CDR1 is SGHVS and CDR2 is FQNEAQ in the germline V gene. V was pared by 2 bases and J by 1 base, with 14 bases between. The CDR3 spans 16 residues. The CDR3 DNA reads TGTGCCAGCAGCTTACTGACAGCCACGACCCAAGAGACCCAGTACTTC. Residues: CASSLLTATTQETQYF.

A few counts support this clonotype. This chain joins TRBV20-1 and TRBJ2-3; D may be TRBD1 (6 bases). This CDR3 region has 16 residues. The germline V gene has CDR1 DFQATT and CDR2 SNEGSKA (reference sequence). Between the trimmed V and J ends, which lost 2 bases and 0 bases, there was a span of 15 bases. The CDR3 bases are TGCAGTGCTAGACCGCCCAGGGGAGCTAGCACAGATACGCAGTATTTT. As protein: CSARPPRGASTDTQYF.

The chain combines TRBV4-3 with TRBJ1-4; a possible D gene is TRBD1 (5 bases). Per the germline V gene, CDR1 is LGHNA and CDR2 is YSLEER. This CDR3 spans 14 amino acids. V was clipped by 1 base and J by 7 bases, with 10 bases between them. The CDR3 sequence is CASSQAGEVEKLFF. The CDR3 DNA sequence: TGCGCCAGCAGCCAAGCGGGGGAGGTTGAAAAACTGTTTTTT.

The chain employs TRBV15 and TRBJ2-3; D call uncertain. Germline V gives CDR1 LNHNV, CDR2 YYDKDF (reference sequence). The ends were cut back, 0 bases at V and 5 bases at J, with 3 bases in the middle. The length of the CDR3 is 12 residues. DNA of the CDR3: TGTGCCACCAGCAGAGAACAAGATACGCAGTATTTT. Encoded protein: CATSREQDTQYF.

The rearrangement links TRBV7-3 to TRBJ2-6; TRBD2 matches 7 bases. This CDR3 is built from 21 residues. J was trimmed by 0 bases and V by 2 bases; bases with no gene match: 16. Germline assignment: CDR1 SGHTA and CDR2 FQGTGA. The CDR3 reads CASSLLPGFGGGDSGANVLTF. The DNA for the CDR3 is TGTGCCAGCAGCTTATTGCCTGGTTTTGGCGGGGGAGACTCTGGGGCCAACGTCCTGACTTTC.

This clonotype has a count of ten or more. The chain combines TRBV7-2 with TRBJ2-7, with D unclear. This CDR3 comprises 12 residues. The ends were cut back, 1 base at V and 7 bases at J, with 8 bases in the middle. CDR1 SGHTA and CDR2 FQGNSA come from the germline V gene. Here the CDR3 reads CASSLGRQEQYF. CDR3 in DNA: TGTGCCAGCAGCTTAGGAAGGCAAGAGCAGTACTTC.

Written as DNA, the CDR3 is TGCAGTGCTAGATCAGGCCGCGGAGACACAGATACGCAGTATTTT. Its translation is CSARSGRGDTDTQYF. The chain employs TRBV20-1 and TRBJ2-3; D not resolved. The CDR3 covers 15 residues. V lost 2 bases and J lost 2, with 14 bases in between. Germline lookup yields CDR1 DFQATT and CDR2 SNEGSKA (reference sequence).

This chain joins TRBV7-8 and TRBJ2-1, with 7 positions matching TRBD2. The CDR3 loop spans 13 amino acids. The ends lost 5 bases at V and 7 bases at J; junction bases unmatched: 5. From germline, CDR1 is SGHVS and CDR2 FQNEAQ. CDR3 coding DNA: TGTGCCAGCAGCGAGGCGGGAGAGAATGAGCAGTTCTTC. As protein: CASSEAGENEQFF.

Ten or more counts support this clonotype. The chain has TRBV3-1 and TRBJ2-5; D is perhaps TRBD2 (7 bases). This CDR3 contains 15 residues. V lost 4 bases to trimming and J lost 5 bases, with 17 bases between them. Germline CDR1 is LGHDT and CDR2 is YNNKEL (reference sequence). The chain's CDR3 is CASSLIQGGAETQYF. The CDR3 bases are TGTGCCAGCAGCCTGATTCAAGGGGGGGCGGAGACCCAGTACTTC.

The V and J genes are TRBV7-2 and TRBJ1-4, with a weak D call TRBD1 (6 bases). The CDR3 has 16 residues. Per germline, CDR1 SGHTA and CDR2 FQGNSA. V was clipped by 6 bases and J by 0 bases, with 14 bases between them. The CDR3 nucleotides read TGTGCCAGCAGGCGGACACAGGGAGCAACTAATGAAAAACTGTTTTTT. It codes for CASRRTQGATNEKLFF.

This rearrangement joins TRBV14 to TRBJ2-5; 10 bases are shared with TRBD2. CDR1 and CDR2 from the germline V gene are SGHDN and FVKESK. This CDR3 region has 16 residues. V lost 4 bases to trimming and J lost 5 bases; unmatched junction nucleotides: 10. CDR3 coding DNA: TGTGCCAGCAGCCCCCGCGGGCTAGCGGGAGTTGAGACCCAGTACTTC. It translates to CASSPRGLAGVETQYF.

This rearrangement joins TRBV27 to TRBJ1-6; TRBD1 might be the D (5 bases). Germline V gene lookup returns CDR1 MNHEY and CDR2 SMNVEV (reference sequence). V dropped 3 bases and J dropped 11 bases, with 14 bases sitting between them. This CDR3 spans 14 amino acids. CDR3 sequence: CASSLGPREPPLHF. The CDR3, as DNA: TGTGCCAGCAGTTTGGGACCGCGGGAACCACCCCTCCACTTT.

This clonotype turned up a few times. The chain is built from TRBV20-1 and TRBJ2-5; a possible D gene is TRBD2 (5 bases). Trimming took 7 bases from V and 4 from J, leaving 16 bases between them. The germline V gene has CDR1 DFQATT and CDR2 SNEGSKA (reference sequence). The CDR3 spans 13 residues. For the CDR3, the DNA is TGCAGTGTCATCCGGGGTAGAGGAGAGACCCAGTACTTC. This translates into CSVIRGRGETQYF.

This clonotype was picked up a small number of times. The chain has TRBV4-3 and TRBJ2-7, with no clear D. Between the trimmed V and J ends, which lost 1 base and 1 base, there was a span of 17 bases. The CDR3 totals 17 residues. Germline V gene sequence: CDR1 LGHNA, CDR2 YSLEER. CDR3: CASSQVIIRGRSYEQYF. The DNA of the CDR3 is TGCGCCAGCAGCCAAGTGATTATTCGTGGCAGGTCCTACGAGCAGTACTTC.